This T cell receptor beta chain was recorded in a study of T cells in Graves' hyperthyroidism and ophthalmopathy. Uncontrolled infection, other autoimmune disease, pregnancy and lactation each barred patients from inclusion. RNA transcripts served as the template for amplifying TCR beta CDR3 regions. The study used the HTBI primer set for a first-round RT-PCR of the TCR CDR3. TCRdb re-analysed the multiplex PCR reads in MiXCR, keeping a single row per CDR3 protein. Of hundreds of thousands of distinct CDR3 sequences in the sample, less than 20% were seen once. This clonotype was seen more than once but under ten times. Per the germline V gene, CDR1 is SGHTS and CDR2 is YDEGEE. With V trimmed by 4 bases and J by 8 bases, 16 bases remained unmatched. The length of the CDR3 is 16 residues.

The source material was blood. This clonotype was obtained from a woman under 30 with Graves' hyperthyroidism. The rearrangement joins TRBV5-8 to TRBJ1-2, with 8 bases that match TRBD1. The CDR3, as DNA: TGTGCCAGCAGCCTAGGACAGGGAGTCACCTTTTACGGCTACACCTTC. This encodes CASSLGQGVTFYGYTF.